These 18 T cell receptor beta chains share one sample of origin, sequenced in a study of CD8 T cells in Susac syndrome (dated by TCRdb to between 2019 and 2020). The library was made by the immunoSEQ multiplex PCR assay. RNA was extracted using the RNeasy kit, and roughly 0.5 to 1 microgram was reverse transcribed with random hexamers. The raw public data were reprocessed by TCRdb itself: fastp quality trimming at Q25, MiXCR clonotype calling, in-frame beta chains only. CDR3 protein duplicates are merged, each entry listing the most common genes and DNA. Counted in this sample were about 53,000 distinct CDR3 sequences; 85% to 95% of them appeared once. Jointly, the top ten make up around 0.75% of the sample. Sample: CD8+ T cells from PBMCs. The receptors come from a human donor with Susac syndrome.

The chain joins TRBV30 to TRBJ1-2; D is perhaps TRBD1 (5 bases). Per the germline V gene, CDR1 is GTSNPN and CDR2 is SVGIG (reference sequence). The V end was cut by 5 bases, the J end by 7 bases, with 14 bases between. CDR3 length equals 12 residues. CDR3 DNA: TGTGCCTGGGAGCTGGGGACTCTTGGCTACACCTTC. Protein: CAWELGTLGYTF.

In DNA form, the CDR3 reads TGCAGCGTTGGCCACAGCACTAACTATGGCTACACCTTC. It codes for CSVGHSTNYGYTF. V gene TRBV29-1 combines with J gene TRBJ1-2; D is uncertain. This CDR3 is built from 13 residues. In germline, CDR1 is SQVTM, CDR2 ANQGSEA. V was cut by 4 bases and J by 0 bases, with 9 bases left in between.

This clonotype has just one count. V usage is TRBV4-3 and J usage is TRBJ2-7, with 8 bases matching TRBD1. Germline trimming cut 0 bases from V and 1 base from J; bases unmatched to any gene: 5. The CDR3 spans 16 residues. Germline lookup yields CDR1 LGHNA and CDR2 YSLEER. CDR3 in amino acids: CASSQDVGQGSYEQYF. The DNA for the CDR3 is TGCGCCAGCAGCCAAGATGTCGGACAGGGTTCCTACGAGCAGTACTTC.

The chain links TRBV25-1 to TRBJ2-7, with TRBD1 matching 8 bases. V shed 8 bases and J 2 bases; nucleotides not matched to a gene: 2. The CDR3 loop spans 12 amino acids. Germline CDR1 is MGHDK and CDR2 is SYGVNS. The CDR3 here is CASGQGAYEQYF. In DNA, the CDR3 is TGTGCCAGCGGACAGGGCGCCTACGAGCAGTACTTC.

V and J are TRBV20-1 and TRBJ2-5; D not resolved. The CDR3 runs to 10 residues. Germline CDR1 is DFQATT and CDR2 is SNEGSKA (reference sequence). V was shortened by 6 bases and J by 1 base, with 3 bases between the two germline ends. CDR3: CSARQETQYF. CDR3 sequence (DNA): TGCAGTGCCCGCCAAGAGACCCAGTACTTC.

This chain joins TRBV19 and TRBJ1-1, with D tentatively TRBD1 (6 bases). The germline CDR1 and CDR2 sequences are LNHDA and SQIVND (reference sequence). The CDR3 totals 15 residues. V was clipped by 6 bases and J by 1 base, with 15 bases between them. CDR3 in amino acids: CASRRGRGRNTEAFF. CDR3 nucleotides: TGTGCCAGTAGGAGGGGGAGAGGGAGGAACACTGAAGCTTTCTTT.

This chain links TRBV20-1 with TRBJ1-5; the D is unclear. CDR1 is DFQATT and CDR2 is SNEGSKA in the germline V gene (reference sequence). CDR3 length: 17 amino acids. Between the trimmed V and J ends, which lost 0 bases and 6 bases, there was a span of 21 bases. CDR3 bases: TGCAGTGCTAGAGATAATTGGAGGGAGACGGTATCTCAGCCCCAGCATTTT. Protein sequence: CSARDNWRETVSQPQHF.

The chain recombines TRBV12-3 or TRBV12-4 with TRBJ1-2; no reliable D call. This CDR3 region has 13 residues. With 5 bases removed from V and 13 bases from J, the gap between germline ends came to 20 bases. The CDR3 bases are TGTGCCAGCAGTCCAACGACGGGGTCGGTGTCCACCTTC. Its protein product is CASSPTTGSVSTF.

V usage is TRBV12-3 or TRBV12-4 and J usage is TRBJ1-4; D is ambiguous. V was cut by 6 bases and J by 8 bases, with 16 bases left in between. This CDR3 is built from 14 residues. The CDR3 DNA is TGTGCCAGCAGCAGAGTGGAGTATGGCGAAAAACTGTTTTTT. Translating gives CASSRVEYGEKLFF.

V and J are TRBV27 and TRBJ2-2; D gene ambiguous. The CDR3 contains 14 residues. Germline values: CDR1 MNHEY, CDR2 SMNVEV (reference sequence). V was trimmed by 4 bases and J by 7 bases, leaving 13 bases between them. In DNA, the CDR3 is TGTGCCAGCAGTTGGTCAGGAACGGGCGGGGAGCTGTTTTTT. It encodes CASSWSGTGGELFF.

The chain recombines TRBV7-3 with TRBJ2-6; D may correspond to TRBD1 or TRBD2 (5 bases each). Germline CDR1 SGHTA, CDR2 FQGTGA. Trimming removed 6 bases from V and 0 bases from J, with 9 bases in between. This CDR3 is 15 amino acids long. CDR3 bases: TGTGCCAGCAGGGGACCGGGCTCTGGGGCCAACGTCCTGACTTTC. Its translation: CASRGPGSGANVLTF.

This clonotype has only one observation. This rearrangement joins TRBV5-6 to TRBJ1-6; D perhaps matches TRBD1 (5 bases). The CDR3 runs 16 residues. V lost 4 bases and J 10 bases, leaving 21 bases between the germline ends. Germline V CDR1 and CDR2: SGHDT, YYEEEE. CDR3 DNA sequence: TGTGCCAGCAGCCGGGGCACCGGGGGTCTTGGGTCACCCCTCCACTTT. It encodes CASSRGTGGLGSPLHF.

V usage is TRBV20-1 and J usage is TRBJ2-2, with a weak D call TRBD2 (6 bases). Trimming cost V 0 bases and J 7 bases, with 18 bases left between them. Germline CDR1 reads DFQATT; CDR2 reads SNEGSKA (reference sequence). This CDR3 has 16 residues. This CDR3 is CSARDPGLRLGGELFF. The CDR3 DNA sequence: TGCAGTGCTAGAGACCCGGGACTCCGTTTGGGCGGGGAGCTGTTTTTT.

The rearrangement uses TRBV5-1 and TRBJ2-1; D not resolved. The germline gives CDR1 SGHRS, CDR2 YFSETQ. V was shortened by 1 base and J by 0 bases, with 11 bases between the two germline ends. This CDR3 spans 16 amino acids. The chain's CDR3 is CASSLSGRSSYNEQFF. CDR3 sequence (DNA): TGCGCCAGCAGCTTGTCCGGCCGGAGCTCCTACAATGAGCAGTTCTTC.

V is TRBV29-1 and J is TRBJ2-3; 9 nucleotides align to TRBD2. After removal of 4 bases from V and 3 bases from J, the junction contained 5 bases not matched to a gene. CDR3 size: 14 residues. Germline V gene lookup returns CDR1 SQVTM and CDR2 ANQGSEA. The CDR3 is CSVVSGLATDTQYF. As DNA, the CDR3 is TGCAGCGTTGTCAGCGGACTAGCGACAGATACGCAGTATTTT.

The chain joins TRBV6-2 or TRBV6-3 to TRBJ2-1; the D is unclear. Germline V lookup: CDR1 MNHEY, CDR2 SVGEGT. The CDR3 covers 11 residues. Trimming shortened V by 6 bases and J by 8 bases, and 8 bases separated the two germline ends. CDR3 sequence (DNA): TGTGCCAGCAGCACGACGTATGAGCAGTTCTTC. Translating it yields CASSTTYEQFF.

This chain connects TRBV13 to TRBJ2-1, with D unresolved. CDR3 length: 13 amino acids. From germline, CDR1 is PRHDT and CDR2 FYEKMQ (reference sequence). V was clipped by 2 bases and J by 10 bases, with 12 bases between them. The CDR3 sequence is CASSLRAQTEQFF. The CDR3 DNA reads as TGTGCCAGCAGCTTAAGAGCCCAAACAGAGCAGTTCTTC.

The CDR3: CASSVARYTEAFF. The CDR3 nucleotides are TGTGCCAGCAGCGTAGCTAGGTACACTGAAGCTTTCTTT. The chain is built from TRBV9 and TRBJ1-1; D call uncertain. Trimming stripped 0 bases from V and 3 bases from J, with 6 bases between. In germline, CDR1 is SGDLS, CDR2 YYNGEE. CDR3 size: 13 residues.